The source of this T cell receptor (beta chain) is a study of graft-versus-host responses after intestinal transplantation. From the graft tissue, intraepithelial and lamina propria lymphocytes were released through processing. Using immunoSEQ multiplex PCR, the repertoire was profiled, and TCRdb retains in-frame clones only, with some absent. This table holds more than 13,000 clones, around 64% found once. Per germline, CDR1 WNHNN and CDR2 SYGVQD (reference sequence). The J segment lost 2 bases and the V segment lost 0 bases, leaving 9 bases of the junction unmatched. This CDR3 region has 19 residues.

The TCR comes from a human patient who received an intestinal transplant, so some T cells may come from the graft donor. The sample consisted of ileum tissue, taken around 720 days after intestinal transplantation. The chain uses TRBV10-1 and TRBJ2-1, with TRBD2 identical over 11 bases. This chain's CDR3 is CASSESSLASGGTYNEQFF. The CDR3 nucleotides are TGCGCCAGCAGTGAGTCGTCCCTAGCTAGCGGGGGGACCTACAATGAGCAGTTCTTC.